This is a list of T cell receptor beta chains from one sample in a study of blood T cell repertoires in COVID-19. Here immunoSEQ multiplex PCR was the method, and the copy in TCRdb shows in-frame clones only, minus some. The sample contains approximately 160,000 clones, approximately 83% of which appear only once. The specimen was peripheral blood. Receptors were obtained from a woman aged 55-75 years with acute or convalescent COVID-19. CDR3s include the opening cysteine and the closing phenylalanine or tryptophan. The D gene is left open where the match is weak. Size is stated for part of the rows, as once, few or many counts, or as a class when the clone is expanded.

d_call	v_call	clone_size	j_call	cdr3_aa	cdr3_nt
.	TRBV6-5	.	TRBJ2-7	CASSYDGSSYEQYF	TGTGCCAGCAGTTACGATGGGAGCTCCTACGAGCAGTACTTC
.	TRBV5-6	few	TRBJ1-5	CASTTQAGSNQPQHF	TGTGCCAGCACCACACAGGCGGGGAGCAATCAGCCCCAGCATTTT
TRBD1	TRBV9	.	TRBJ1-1	CASSETGGVNTEAFF	TGTGCCAGCAGCGAGACAGGGGGCGTGAACACTGAAGCTTTCTTT
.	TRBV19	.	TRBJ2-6	CTSSPGLLNVLTF	TGTACCAGTAGCCCAGGGTTACTCAACGTCCTGACTTTC
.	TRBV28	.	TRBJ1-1	CASSTGHGNTEAFF	TGTGCCAGCAGTACAGGTCATGGGAACACTGAAGCTTTCTTT
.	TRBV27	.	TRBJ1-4	CASRPRPLTQNEKLFF	TGTGCCAGCAGACCCCGTCCCTTGACACAGAATGAAAAACTGTTTTTT
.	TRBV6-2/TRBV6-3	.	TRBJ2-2	CASSQIRTGELFF	TGTGCCAGCAGCCAAATTCGCACCGGGGAGCTGTTTTTT
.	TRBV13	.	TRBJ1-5	CASSLRGVGNQPQHF	TGTGCCAGCAGCTTACGGGGTGTGGGCAATCAGCCCCAGCATTTT
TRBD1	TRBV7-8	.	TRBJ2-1	CASSLAAGTGFYNEQFF	TGTGCCAGCAGCTTAGCGGCGGGGACAGGCTTCTACAATGAGCAGTTCTTC
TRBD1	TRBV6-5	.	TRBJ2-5	CASSRTGQETQYF	TGTGCCAGCAGTAGGACAGGCCAAGAGACCCAGTACTTC